This T cell receptor (beta chain) is from a study of Ad26.COV2.S vaccination and SARS-CoV-2 variants. Profiling relied on immunoSEQ multiplex PCR, and the TCRdb table lists in-frame clones only, not all of them. Of roughly 320,000 clones listed, 86% are singletons. CDR3 length: 15 residues. V was clipped by 5 bases and J by 7 bases; unmatched bases: 6. Germline assignment: CDR1 SGHTA and CDR2 FQGNSA. Treatment here: 15 to 20 received Ad26.COV2.S at low or high dose, single or two shots; several received placebo; per-sample allocation not given. Material that was analyzed had been drawn on day 63 after the first vaccine or placebo injection.

This specimen consisted of peripheral blood, obtained in a trial of Ad26.COV2.S vaccine versus placebo. The sequence derives from a person between 18 and 65 years old who received the Ad26.COV2.S COVID-19 vaccine or a placebo. The chain links TRBV7-2 to TRBJ2-1, with 12 bases fitting TRBD1. In DNA form, the CDR3 reads TGTGCCAGCAGCGGCCCGGGACAGGGGGCGAATGAGCAGTTCTTC. It encodes CASSGPGQGANEQFF.